This T cell receptor (beta chain) derives from a study of PD-1 blockade in classical Hodgkin lymphoma. Whole-study context: Intravenous delivery of nivolumab at 3 mg/kg to patients occurred every 2 weeks.

The length of the CDR3 is 14 residues. Germline V CDR1 and CDR2: SGHDN, FVKESK. V was clipped by 5 bases and J by 0 bases, with 10 bases between them. Remarks on this clone: Its antigen remains unidentified.

Patients all relapsed after autologous stem cell transplantation, and there was variation in brentuximab vedotin exposure. Generated by immunoSEQ multiplex PCR, the TCRdb table keeps only in-frame clones and is missing some. The sample lists over 13,000 clones, 78% occurring once. Study results and caveats: In newly diagnosed patients, baseline TCR diversity was reportedly below that of healthy donors. CD4+ TCR diversity climbed significantly by C4D1, unlike CD8+ TCR diversity. Complete responders started with a diversity level that resembled newly diagnosed patients at baseline.

The chain couples TRBV14 to TRBJ1-2; tentative D call: TRBD1 (6 bases). Here the sequenced sample was peripheral blood mononuclear cells (PBMCs), taken before the second cycle of nivolumab. The TCR sequence derives from a human donor with classical Hodgkin lymphoma. In nucleotides, the CDR3 is TGTGCCAGCAGCAAACAGGGACCTAACTATGGCTACACCTTC. This translates into CASSKQGPNYGYTF.